This T cell receptor beta chain was documented in a study of T cell responses to AZD1222 COVID-19 vaccine. Study-level information: Both about-4-week and about-12-week second-dose recipients were combined. Whole-study results and caveats: Seropositivity was recorded at baseline in only a handful of AZD1222 recipients.

CDR1 SGHRS and CDR2 YFSETQ come from the germline V gene. CDR3 size: 14 residues. Trimming removed 5 bases at V and 8 bases at J, with 16 bases between. Comments on this clone: Its antigen is still unknown.

TCRdb's table, derived via immunoSEQ multiplex PCR, lists solely in-frame clones and lacks some. This sample has about 170,000 clones, with roughly 93% found just once. Sequencing was performed on peripheral blood, taken on day 0 of AZD1222 vaccination. The rearrangement links TRBV5-1 to TRBJ1-4; no clear D gene. This TCR came from an adult in good health. The CDR3 DNA is TGCGCCAGCAGTGGAAACCAGGCGGGGGAAAAACTGTTTTTT. Amino acids: CASSGNQAGEKLFF.